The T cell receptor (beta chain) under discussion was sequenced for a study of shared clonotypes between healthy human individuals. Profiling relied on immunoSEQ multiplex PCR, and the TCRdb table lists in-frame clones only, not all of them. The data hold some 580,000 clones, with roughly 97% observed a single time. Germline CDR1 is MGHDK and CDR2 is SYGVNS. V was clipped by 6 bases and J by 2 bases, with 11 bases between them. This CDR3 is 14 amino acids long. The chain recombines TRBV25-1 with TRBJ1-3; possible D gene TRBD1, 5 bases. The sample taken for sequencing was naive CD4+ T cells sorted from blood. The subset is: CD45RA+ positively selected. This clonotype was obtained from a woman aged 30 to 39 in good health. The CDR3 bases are TGTGCCAGCAGCCCCCCGGGACCTGGAAACACCATATATTTT. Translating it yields CASSPPGPGNTIYF.